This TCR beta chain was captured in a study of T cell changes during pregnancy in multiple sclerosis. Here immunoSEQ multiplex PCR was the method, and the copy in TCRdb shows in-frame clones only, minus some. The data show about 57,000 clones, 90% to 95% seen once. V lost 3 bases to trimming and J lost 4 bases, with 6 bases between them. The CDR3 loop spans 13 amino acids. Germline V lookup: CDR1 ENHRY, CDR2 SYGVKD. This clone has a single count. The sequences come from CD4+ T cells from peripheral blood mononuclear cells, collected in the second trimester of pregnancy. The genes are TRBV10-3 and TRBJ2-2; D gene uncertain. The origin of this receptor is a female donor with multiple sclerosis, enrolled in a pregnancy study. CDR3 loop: CAISDVLTGELFF. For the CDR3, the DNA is TGTGCCATCAGTGATGTCCTCACCGGGGAGCTGTTTTTT.